This passage covers 2 T cell receptor beta chains from one sample sequenced in a study of blood T cells in healthy people across ages. Through a sample-barcoded 5' primer and a J-beta primer mix, a second PCR was run for 7 to 11 cycles. TCRdb processed the 5' RACE reads anew with MiXCR; each CDR3 protein has one entry. Of about 780,000 distinct CDR3 sequences detected, more than 35% appear once; the ten largest clones hold 15% to 20%. Sequencing used blood. These receptors originate from a man at least 80 years old in good health.

CDR3 protein: CASTPTGTNPYEQYF. The CDR3 nucleotides read TGTGCCAGTACTCCCACGGGGACTAACCCCTACGAGCAGTACTTC. The chain has TRBV19 and TRBJ2-7, with 7 bases fitting TRBD2. Germline lookup yields CDR1 LNHDA and CDR2 SQIVND (reference sequence). The trim removed 7 bases at V and 2 bases at J, leaving 11 bases unmatched. CDR3 length equals 15 residues.

This rearrangement joins TRBV25-1 to TRBJ2-1; 8 positions match TRBD1. After removal of 3 bases from V and 7 bases from J, the junction contained 8 bases not matched to a gene. The CDR3 runs 15 residues. CDR1 is MGHDK, CDR2 SYGVNS, per germline. CDR3 amino acids: CASSDGDRLGNEQFF. As DNA, the CDR3 is TGTGCCAGCAGTGATGGGGACAGGTTGGGGAATGAGCAGTTCTTC.